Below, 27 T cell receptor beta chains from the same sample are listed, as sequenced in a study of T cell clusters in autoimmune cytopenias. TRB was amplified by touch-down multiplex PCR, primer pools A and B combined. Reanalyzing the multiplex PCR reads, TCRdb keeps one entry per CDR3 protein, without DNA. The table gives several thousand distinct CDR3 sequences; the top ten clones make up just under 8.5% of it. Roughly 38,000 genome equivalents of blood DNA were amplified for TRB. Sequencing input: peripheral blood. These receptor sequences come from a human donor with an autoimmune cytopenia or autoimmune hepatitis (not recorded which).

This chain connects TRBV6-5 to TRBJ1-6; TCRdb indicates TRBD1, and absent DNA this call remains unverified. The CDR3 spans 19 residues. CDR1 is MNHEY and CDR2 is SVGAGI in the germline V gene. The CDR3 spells CASSQTGKAHPYYNSPLHF.

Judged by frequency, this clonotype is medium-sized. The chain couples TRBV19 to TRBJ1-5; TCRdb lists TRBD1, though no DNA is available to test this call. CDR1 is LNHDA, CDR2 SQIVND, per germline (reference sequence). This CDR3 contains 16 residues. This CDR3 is CASSIFDRGRNQPQHF. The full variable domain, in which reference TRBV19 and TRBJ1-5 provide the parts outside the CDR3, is DGGITQSPKYLFRKEGQNVTLSCEQNLNHDAMYWYRQDPGQGLRLIYYSQIVNDFQKGDIAEGYSVSREKKESFPLTVTSAQKNPTAFYLCASSIFDRGRNQPQHFGDGTRLSIL.

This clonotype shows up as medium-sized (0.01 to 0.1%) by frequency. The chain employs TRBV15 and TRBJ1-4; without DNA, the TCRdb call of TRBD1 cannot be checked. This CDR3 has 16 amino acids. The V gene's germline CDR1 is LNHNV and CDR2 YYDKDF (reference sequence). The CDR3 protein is CATSTDRAGRKEKLFF.

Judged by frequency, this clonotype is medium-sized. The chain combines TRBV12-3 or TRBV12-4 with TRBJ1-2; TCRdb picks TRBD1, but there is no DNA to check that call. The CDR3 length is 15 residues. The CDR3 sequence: CASSTGGAFSYGYTF.

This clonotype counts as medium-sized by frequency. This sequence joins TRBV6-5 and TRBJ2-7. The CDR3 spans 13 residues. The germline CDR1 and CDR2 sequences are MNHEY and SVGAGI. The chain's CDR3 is CASSYRSSYEQYF.

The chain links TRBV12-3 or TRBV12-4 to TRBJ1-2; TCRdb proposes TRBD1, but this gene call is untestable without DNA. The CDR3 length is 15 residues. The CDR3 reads CASGSSQGARYGYTF.

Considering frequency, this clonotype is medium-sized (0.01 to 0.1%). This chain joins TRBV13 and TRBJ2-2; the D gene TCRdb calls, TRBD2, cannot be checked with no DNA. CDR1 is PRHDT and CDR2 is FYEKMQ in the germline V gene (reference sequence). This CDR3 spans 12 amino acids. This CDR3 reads CASKRRAGELFF. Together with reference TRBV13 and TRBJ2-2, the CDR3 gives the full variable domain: AAGVIQSPRHLIKEKRETATLKCYPIPRHDTVYWYQQGPGQDPQFLISFYEKMQSDKGSIPDRFSAQQFSDYHSELNMSSLELGDSALYFCASKRRAGELFFGEGSRLTVL.

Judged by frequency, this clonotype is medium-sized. CDR3 loop: CASSLPGGPNTGELFF. The chain links TRBV13 to TRBJ2-2; TCRdb lists TRBD2, though no DNA is available to test this call. CDR3 length: 16 residues. Germline V gene lookup returns CDR1 PRHDT and CDR2 FYEKMQ (reference sequence).

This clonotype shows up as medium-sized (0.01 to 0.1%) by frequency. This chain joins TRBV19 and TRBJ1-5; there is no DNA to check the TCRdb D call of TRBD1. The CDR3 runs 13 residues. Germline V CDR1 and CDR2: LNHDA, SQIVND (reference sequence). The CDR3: CASSIAGLQPQHF.

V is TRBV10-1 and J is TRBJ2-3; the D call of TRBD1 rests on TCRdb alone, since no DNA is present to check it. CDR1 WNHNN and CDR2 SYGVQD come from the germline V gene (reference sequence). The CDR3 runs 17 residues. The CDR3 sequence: CASSEYTTATNTDTQYF.

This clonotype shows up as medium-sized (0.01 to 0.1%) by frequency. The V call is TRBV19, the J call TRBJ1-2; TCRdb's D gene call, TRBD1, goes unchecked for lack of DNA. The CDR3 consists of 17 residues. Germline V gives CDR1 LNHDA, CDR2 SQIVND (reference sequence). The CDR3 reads CASSNGPGQGLRGGYTF.

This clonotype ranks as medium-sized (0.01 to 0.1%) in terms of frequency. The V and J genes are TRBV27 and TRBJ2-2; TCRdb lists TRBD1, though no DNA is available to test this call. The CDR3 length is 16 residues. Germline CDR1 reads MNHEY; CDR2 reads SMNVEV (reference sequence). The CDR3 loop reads CASSSRTGENTGELFF.

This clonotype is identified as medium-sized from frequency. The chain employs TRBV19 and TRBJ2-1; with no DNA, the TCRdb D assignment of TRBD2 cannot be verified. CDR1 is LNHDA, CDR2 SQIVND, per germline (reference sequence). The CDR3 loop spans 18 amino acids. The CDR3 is CASSIQGTSASSYNEQFF.

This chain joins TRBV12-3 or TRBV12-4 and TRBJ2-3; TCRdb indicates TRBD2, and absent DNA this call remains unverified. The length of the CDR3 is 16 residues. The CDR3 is CASSLPRLAGDRTQYF.

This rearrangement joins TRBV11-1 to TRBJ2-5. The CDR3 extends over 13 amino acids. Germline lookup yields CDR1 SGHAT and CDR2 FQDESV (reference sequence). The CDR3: CASRDVKGETQYF.

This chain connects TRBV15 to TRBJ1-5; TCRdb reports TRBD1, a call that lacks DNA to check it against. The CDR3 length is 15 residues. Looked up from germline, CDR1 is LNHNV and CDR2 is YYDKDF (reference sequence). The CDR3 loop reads CATSRDDRGFQPRHF. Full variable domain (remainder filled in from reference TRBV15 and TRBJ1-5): DAMVIQNPRYQVTQFGKPVTLSCSQTLNHNVMYWYQQKSSQAPKLLFHYYDKDFNNEADTPDNFQSRRPNTSFCFLDIRSPGLGDTAMYLCATSRDDRGFQPRHFGDGTRLSIL.

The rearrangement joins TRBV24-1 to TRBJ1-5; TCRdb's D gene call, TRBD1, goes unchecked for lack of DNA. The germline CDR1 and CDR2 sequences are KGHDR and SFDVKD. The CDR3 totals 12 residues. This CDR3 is CATSDQDRGRHF.

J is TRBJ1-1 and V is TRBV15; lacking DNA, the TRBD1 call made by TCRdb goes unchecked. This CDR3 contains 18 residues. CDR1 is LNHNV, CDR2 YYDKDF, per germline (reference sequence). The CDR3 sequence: CATSRDLGPGGRDTEAFF.

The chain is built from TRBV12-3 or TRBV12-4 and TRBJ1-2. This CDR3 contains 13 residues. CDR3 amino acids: CASSLAQPDGYTF.

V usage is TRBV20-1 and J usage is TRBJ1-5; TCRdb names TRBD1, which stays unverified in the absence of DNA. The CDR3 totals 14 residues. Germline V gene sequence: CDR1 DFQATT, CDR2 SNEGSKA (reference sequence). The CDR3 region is CSASGGRGNQPQHF.

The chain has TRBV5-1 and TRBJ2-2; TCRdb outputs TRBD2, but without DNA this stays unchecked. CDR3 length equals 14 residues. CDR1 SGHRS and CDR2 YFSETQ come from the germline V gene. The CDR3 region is CASSPLAPAGELFF.

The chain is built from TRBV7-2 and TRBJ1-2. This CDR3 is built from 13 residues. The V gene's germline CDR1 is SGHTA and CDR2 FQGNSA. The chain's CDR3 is CASSLDYLYGYTF.

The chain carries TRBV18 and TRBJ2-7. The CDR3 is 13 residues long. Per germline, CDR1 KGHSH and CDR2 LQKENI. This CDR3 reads CASSPRTSSEQYF.

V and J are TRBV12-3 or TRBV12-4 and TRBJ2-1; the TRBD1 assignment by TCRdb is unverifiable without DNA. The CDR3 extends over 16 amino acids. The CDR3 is CASTQRSPLSYNEQFF.

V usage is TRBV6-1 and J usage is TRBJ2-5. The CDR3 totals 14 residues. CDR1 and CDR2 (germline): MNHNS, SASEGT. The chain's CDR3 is CASSVVQYYPTQYF.

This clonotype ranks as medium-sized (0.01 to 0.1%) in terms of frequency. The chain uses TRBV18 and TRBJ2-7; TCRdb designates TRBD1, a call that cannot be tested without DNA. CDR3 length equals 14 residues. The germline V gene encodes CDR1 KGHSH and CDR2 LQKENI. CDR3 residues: CASSPGTGGGEQYF.

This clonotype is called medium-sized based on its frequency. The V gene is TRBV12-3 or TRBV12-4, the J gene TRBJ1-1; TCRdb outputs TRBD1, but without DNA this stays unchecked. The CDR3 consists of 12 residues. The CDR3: CASRRDSIEAFF.